The 26 T cell receptor beta chains presented below share a single source sample, sequenced in a study of shared clonotypes between healthy human individuals. Method: immunoSEQ multiplex PCR; TCRdb's copy keeps in-frame clones and lacks some. Of a few million clones in the sample, more than 90% were seen once. Sequencing was carried out using naive CD4+ T cells sorted from blood. Noted subset: CD45RA+ positively selected. The source is a man between 18 and 29 years old in good health.

A word on this clone: Other DNA variants within this sample encode the same CDR3. The chain joins TRBV7-9 to TRBJ1-5; D might be TRBD1 (5 bases). This CDR3 has 14 residues. V shed 4 bases and J shed 2 bases, with 9 bases lying between them. Looked up from germline, CDR1 is SEHNR and CDR2 is FQNEAQ (reference sequence). In nucleotides, the CDR3 is TGTGCCAGCAGCTCTACGGGGGGCAATCAGCCCCAGCATTTT. Amino acid sequence: CASSSTGGNQPQHF.

V is TRBV2 and J is TRBJ2-7; 8 nucleotides match TRBD1. From germline, CDR1 is SNHLY and CDR2 FYNNEI. J lost 5 bases, V lost 8 bases, and 2 bases had no gene match. CDR3 length: 11 amino acids. For the CDR3, the DNA is TGTGCCAGCGACAGGGGACACGAGCAGTACTTC. It translates to CASDRGHEQYF. Filled out from reference TRBV2 and TRBJ2-7, the complete variable domain reads EPEVTQTPSHQVTQMGQEVILRCVPISNHLYFYWYRQILGQKVEFLVSFYNNEISEKSEIFDDQFSVERPDGSNFTLKIRSTKLEDSAMYFCASDRGHEQYFGPGTRLTVT.

The chain joins TRBV10-3 to TRBJ1-5, with 9 bases aligning to TRBD1. Germline loops: CDR1 ENHRY, CDR2 SYGVKD. Trimming at V came to 6 bases and at J to 6 bases, leaving 6 bases not matched to a gene. The CDR3 runs 14 residues. CDR3 amino acids: CAISAGTGIQPQHF. CDR3 nucleotides: TGTGCCATCAGCGCCGGGACAGGGATTCAGCCCCAGCATTTT.

This chain joins TRBV7-9 and TRBJ2-5; 9 bases align to TRBD1. The J segment lost 4 bases and the V segment lost 5 bases, leaving 2 bases of the junction unmatched. From germline, CDR1 is SEHNR and CDR2 FQNEAQ (reference sequence). The CDR3 runs 13 residues. The CDR3 DNA reads as TGTGCCAGCAGCCAGGGACAGGGAGAGACCCAGTACTTC. Protein: CASSQGQGETQYF. Variable domain in full (rest from reference TRBV7-9 and TRBJ2-5): DTGVSQNPRHKITKRGQNVTFRCDPISEHNRLYWYRQTLGQGPEFLTYFQNEAQLEKSRLLSDRFSAERPKGSFSTLEIQRTEQGDSAMYLCASSQGQGETQYFGPGTRLLVL.

This clone was seen a single time. The V call is TRBV2, the J call TRBJ2-2; 7 bases are a match to TRBD1. The germline V gene has CDR1 SNHLY and CDR2 FYNNEI. With 5 bases clipped from V and 3 bases from J, the junction kept 9 bases outside the gene matches. The CDR3 has 16 amino acids. CDR3 nucleotide sequence: TGTGCCAGCAGTTTTCACAGGGGATCGGACACCGGGGAGCTGTTTTTT. Encoded protein: CASSFHRGSDTGELFF.

This clone was detected once. The CDR3 reads CASSPPEKGSYNEQFF. The CDR3 DNA follows: TGTGCCAGCTCACCACCGGAGAAGGGATCCTACAATGAGCAGTTCTTC. The J gene is TRBJ2-1, the V gene TRBV18; unclear D gene. V lost 0 bases and J lost 1, with 10 bases in between. The germline gives CDR1 KGHSH, CDR2 LQKENI. This CDR3 spans 16 amino acids.

The rearrangement uses TRBV18 and TRBJ1-2; 7 bases line up with TRBD1. J gave up 4 bases and V 3 bases, and 5 bases lay outside the gene matches. There are 14 residues in the CDR3. Germline assignment: CDR1 KGHSH and CDR2 LQKENI. For the CDR3, the DNA is TGTGCCAGCTCACCCCGTAGGGGGCTCTATGGCTACACCTTC. Translated, it gives CASSPRRGLYGYTF.

The rearrangement uses TRBV19 and TRBJ2-7; 7 positions match TRBD1. The germline V gene has CDR1 LNHDA and CDR2 SQIVND (reference sequence). The CDR3 extends over 16 amino acids. Trimming took 2 bases from V and 6 from J; bases not matched to a gene: 13. CDR3 DNA: TGTGCCAGTAGTATACTTCCGGGACAGCCGACTGCCGAGCAGTACTTC. Its protein product is CASSILPGQPTAEQYF.

The chain employs TRBV5-6 and TRBJ1-5; D gene ambiguous. The V gene lost 3 bases and the J gene lost 5 bases, with 15 bases spanning the gap. The CDR3 is made up of 15 amino acids. Per germline, CDR1 SGHDT and CDR2 YYEEEE. The CDR3 loop reads CASSSTAGLHQPQHF. DNA for the CDR3: TGTGCCAGCAGCTCCACGGCGGGTTTACATCAGCCCCAGCATTTT.

This chain links TRBV27 with TRBJ1-1; 8 nucleotides agree with TRBD1. The V gene end was trimmed by 8 bases and the J gene end by 5 bases; junction bases not matched to a gene: 7. The CDR3 length is 13 residues. From germline, CDR1 is MNHEY and CDR2 SMNVEV (reference sequence). This chain's CDR3 is CASSTRQGTEAFF. The CDR3, as DNA: TGTGCCAGCTCAACCCGACAGGGGACTGAAGCTTTCTTT.

The chain employs TRBV9 and TRBJ1-6; D is uncertain. The CDR3 is 14 amino acids. The V gene's germline CDR1 is SGDLS and CDR2 YYNGEE. With 5 bases removed from V and 7 bases from J, the gap between germline ends came to 13 bases. DNA for the CDR3: TGTGCCAGCAGTCCCCGGACGGAGAATTCACCCCTCCACTTT. It codes for CASSPRTENSPLHF. Filled out from reference TRBV9 and TRBJ1-6, the complete variable domain reads DSGVTQTPKHLITATGQRVTLRCSPRSGDLSVYWYQQSLDQGLQFLIQYYNGEERAKGNILERFSAQQFPDLHSELNLSSLELGDSALYFCASSPRTENSPLHFGNGTRLTVT.

The rearrangement uses TRBV27 and TRBJ2-2; the match to TRBD2 covers 7 bases. Unmatched junction bases numbered 16, after V lost 6 bases and J lost 0 bases. There are 19 residues in the CDR3. Germline loops: CDR1 MNHEY, CDR2 SMNVEV (reference sequence). DNA of the CDR3: TGTGCCAGCAGGGGGATTAGCGGGCGCTTAGGGGCGAACACCGGGGAGCTGTTTTTT. This codes for CASRGISGRLGANTGELFF.

This clone was detected once. The V and J genes are TRBV25-1 and TRBJ2-3, with D perhaps TRBD2 (5 bases). The V and J ends lost 3 bases and 5 bases respectively, with 12 bases between them. Germline V gene data show CDR1 as MGHDK and CDR2 as SYGVNS. The CDR3 length is 14 residues. CDR3 in DNA: TGTGCCAGCAGTGAGGCGACCCGGGGAGATACGCAGTATTTT. Encoded protein: CASSEATRGDTQYF.

The V call is TRBV18, the J call TRBJ2-7; 10 bases line up with TRBD1. Germline-derived CDR1 and CDR2 are KGHSH and LQKENI. CDR3 length: 17 residues. The trim removed 2 bases at V and 1 base at J, leaving 8 bases unmatched. The CDR3 DNA is TGTGCCAGCTCACCAATTGCCGGGACAGGGGTTTCCTACGAGCAGTACTTC. Protein sequence: CASSPIAGTGVSYEQYF.

The chain links TRBV2 to TRBJ2-2, with D hard to call. Germline V gene lookup returns CDR1 SNHLY and CDR2 FYNNEI. The CDR3 consists of 12 residues. The V end was cut by 5 bases, the J end by 7 bases, with 8 bases between. CDR3 loop: CASSRKNGELFF. The DNA of the CDR3 is TGTGCCAGCAGTAGGAAAAACGGGGAGCTGTTTTTT.

The rearrangement links TRBV19 to TRBJ2-7; D gene ambiguous. In germline, CDR1 is LNHDA, CDR2 SQIVND (reference sequence). The CDR3 has 12 amino acids. The V end lost 6 bases, the J end lost 5 bases, and 11 bases lay between the germline ends. The CDR3 sequence is CASSDWRNEQYF. The CDR3 coding sequence is TGTGCCAGTAGCGACTGGCGAAACGAGCAGTACTTC.

As DNA, the CDR3 is TGTGCCAGCAGTTACTCGGGGGGGATATCCACCGGGGAGCTGTTTTTT. Encoded protein: CASSYSGGISTGELFF. V usage is TRBV6-6 and J usage is TRBJ2-2; 7 bases map to TRBD2. The CDR3 is 16 amino acids. Germline V CDR1 and CDR2: MNHNY, SVGAGI (reference sequence). Germline trimming cut 0 bases from V and 4 bases from J; bases unmatched to any gene: 5.

The rearrangement links TRBV9 to TRBJ1-4; 7 bases are shared with TRBD1. The germline V gene has CDR1 SGDLS and CDR2 YYNGEE. Trimming removed 0 bases from V and 2 bases from J; junction bases left unmatched: 4. The CDR3 covers 16 residues. The CDR3 is CASSVGGGQTNEKLFF. CDR3 nucleotides: TGTGCCAGCAGCGTAGGAGGGGGACAGACTAATGAAAAACTGTTTTTT.

A note on this clone: This sample also contains other DNA sequences that code for the same CDR3. The chain has TRBV2 and TRBJ2-7, with D possibly TRBD1 on 6 matching bases. Germline CDR1 SNHLY, CDR2 FYNNEI. The CDR3 length is 14 residues. V was pared by 2 bases and J by 2 bases, with 10 bases between. The CDR3 DNA reads TGTGCCAGCAGTGAACAGGGGAGTACCTACGAGCAGTACTTC. Its protein is CASSEQGSTYEQYF.

The V gene is TRBV30, the J gene TRBJ2-1; 7 bases are a match to TRBD2. Trimming cost V 0 bases and J 7 bases; bases outside gene matches: 9. The CDR3 has 15 amino acids. Germline V gene data show CDR1 as GTSNPN and CDR2 as SVGIG (reference sequence). DNA for the CDR3: TGTGCCTGGAGTGTTAATAGCGGGTCTGGGAATGAGCAGTTCTTC. This sequence encodes CAWSVNSGSGNEQFF. The full variable domain, completed using reference TRBV30 and TRBJ2-1, is SQTIHQWPATLVQPVGSPLSLECTVEGTSNPNLYWYRQAAGRGLQLLFYSVGIGQISSEVPQNLSASRPQDRQFILSSKKLLLSDSGFYLCAWSVNSGSGNEQFFGPGTRLTVL.

CDR3 protein: CSVEDRGRETGEQFF. For the CDR3, the DNA is TGCAGCGTTGAAGACAGGGGGCGAGAGACAGGTGAGCAGTTCTTC. This chain connects TRBV29-1 to TRBJ2-1; TRBD1 agrees at 8 bases. After removal of 0 bases from V and 9 bases from J, the junction contained 10 bases not matched to a gene. CDR3 length: 15 amino acids. In germline, CDR1 is SQVTM, CDR2 ANQGSEA.

The chain couples TRBV29-1 to TRBJ1-1, with 7 positions matching TRBD1. CDR1 and CDR2 (germline): SQVTM, ANQGSEA. The CDR3 is 14 residues long. V lost 2 bases, J lost 3 bases, and 6 bases stayed unmatched. CDR3 protein: CSVETQGVDTEAFF. In nucleotides, the CDR3 is TGCAGCGTTGAAACGCAGGGGGTTGACACTGAAGCTTTCTTT.

The chain links TRBV6-5 to TRBJ1-1; 7 nucleotides match TRBD1. The CDR3 is 15 residues long. J gave up 1 base and V 6 bases, and 8 bases lay outside the gene matches. Germline-derived CDR1 and CDR2 are MNHEY and SVGAGI. The CDR3 DNA is TGTGCCAGCAGGGGCCAGGGGGGGAAGAACACTGAAGCTTTCTTT. Its protein is CASRGQGGKNTEAFF.

The chain recombines TRBV5-1 with TRBJ1-1; D is unresolved. The CDR3 length is 13 residues. Germline values: CDR1 SGHRS, CDR2 YFSETQ. Deletions cut 2 bases from V and 4 bases from J, with 9 bases between. The CDR3 DNA is TGCGCCAGCAGCTTTGTCTCAGTCACTGAAGCTTTCTTT. This codes for CASSFVSVTEAFF.

V gene TRBV5-1 combines with J gene TRBJ2-7; D gene uncertain. Germline V CDR1 and CDR2: SGHRS, YFSETQ. The CDR3 consists of 14 residues. V was cut by 0 bases and J by 5 bases, with 12 bases left in between. DNA for the CDR3: TGCGCCAGCAGCTTGGGCCCGTCGGGCCACGAGCAGTACTTC. Protein: CASSLGPSGHEQYF.

The chain joins TRBV5-6 to TRBJ2-7, with 8 bases lining up with TRBD1. The V gene end was trimmed by 3 bases and the J gene end by 3 bases; junction bases not matched to a gene: 11. The CDR3 is 16 residues long. CDR1 and CDR2 from the germline V gene are SGHDT and YYEEEE. The CDR3 sequence: CASSSLGQVPDYEQYF. The DNA for the CDR3 is TGTGCCAGCAGCTCATTGGGACAGGTCCCCGACTACGAGCAGTACTTC.